The present TCR beta chain was sequenced within a study of blood T cell repertoires in COVID-19. Clones were read by immunoSEQ multiplex PCR, and TCRdb kept only the in-frame ones, dropping some. The sample carries under 250,000 clones, roughly 80% recorded once. The CDR3 runs to 15 residues. V was shortened by 6 bases and J by 4 bases, with 16 bases between the two germline ends. Looked up from germline, CDR1 is MNHEY and CDR2 is SMNVEV (reference sequence). This clonotype was obtained from a woman in her 70s with COVID-19, enrolled during active disease. The chain links TRBV27 to TRBJ1-5; possible D gene TRBD1, 5 bases. The sequencing input was peripheral blood. In nucleotides, the CDR3 is TGTGCCAGCAGCCCTGCTGGGGGGGGGAATCAGCCCCAGCATTTT. Its protein is CASSPAGGGNQPQHF.